The 10 T cell receptor beta chains below were found in one sample sequenced in a study of identical twins (dated by TCRdb to 2016 to 2017). Receptor amplification or capture employed 5' RACE. Sequenced using an Illumina HiSeq 2000. TCRdb applied fastp at Q25 and MiXCR to the public reads, then kept only in-frame beta chains. Duplicate CDR3 protein sequences are folded into a single record with the most common DNA and genes. The table for this sample lists 250,000 to 350,000 distinct CDR3 sequences; roughly 8.6% of them were counted only once. The ten largest make up under 7.5% of the sample. These same data were also listed under a study on yellow fever vaccine responses in identical twins.

What was sequenced was CD8+ T cells sorted from blood. These TCRs come from a woman under 30 in good health.

This clonotype showed up many times. This chain uses TRBV6-1 with TRBJ2-3, with TRBD2 matching over 9 bases. Germline lookup yields CDR1 MNHNS and CDR2 SASEGT. Trimming cost V 5 bases and J 4 bases; bases outside gene matches: 4. The CDR3 is 14 residues long. The CDR3 sequence is CASSPRLAADTQYF. Written as DNA, the CDR3 is TGTGCCAGCAGTCCCCGACTAGCGGCAGATACGCAGTATTTT.

This clonotype was seen repeatedly, ten times or more. The chain has TRBV7-9 and TRBJ2-1, with 7 bases that match TRBD1. Germline CDR1 reads SEHNR; CDR2 reads FQNEAQ (reference sequence). This CDR3 has 15 residues. The ends lost 5 bases at V and 7 bases at J; junction bases unmatched: 11. CDR3 amino acids: CASSPDAGQVNEQFF. The CDR3 DNA reads as TGTGCCAGCAGCCCGGACGCTGGACAGGTAAATGAGCAGTTCTTC.

To note about this clonotype: At one of its ends the junction is not consistent with the germline gene, which may arise from a read error. The chain recombines TRBV6-2 or TRBV6-3 with TRBJ2-7; 10 bases match TRBD1. The CDR3 is 11 residues long. CDR1 is MNHEY, CDR2 SVGEGT, per germline. CDR3 region: CASSSGTGDDF. In DNA form, the CDR3 reads TGTGCCAGCAGTAGCGGGACAGGGGACGACTTC.

This chain joins TRBV11-2 and TRBJ1-5; D call uncertain. The V and J ends lost 5 bases and 5 bases respectively, with 22 bases between them. Germline V CDR1 and CDR2: SGHAT, FQNNGV. CDR3 length: 17 amino acids. The CDR3 DNA is TGTGCCAGCAGCGAAAGGGAAGCAGTTCCCCTCTATCAGCCCCAGCATTTT. Its protein product is CASSEREAVPLYQPQHF.

This clonotype came up many times. The V call is TRBV4-3, the J call TRBJ2-1; 8 nucleotides match TRBD2. This CDR3 is 18 amino acids long. CDR1 and CDR2 from the germline V gene are LGHNA and YSLEER. J gave up 8 bases and V 0 bases, and 15 bases lay outside the gene matches. The CDR3 region has the DNA TGCGCCAGCAGCCAAGATAGGTCGGGAGGGGTAAGAGTGGATGAGCAGTTCTTC. As protein: CASSQDRSGGVRVDEQFF.

This clonotype was seen at least ten times. V gene TRBV11-2 combines with J gene TRBJ2-7; 9 bases map to TRBD2. The germline V gene has CDR1 SGHAT and CDR2 FQNNGV. Unmatched junction bases numbered 11, after V lost 5 bases and J lost 3 bases. The CDR3 runs 16 residues. The CDR3 here is CASSPFGVAGVYEQYF. CDR3 DNA sequence: TGTGCCAGCAGCCCCTTCGGGGTAGCGGGAGTCTACGAGCAGTACTTC.

This clonotype has only a few counts. The rearrangement joins TRBV12-5 to TRBJ2-5, with 8 bases that match TRBD1. Germline V gives CDR1 LGHNT, CDR2 FRNRAP. Unmatched junction bases numbered 5, after V lost 6 bases and J lost 5 bases. The CDR3 extends over 13 amino acids. The CDR3 is CASGGTGLETQYF. In DNA, the CDR3 is TGTGCTAGTGGGGGGACAGGATTGGAGACCCAGTACTTC.

This clonotype was seen many times. V is TRBV29-1 and J is TRBJ2-1; D possibly matches TRBD1 or TRBD2 (5 bases each). Germline V lookup: CDR1 SQVTM, CDR2 ANQGSEA. CDR3 length: 14 residues. Trimming stripped 7 bases from V and 2 bases from J, with 15 bases between. The CDR3 DNA sequence: TGCAGCGGGATCTTGGGGGAAACCTACAATGAGCAGTTCTTC. Translation: CSGILGETYNEQFF.

This clonotype was seen a handful of times. The chain employs TRBV7-9 and TRBJ2-7; TRBD1 matches at 8 bases. CDR3 length equals 13 residues. V was clipped by 9 bases and J by 4 bases; unmatched bases: 8. Germline V CDR1 and CDR2: SEHNR, FQNEAQ (reference sequence). The CDR3 region is CASQPRDRYEQYF. In DNA form, the CDR3 reads TGTGCCAGTCAACCCCGGGACAGGTACGAGCAGTACTTC.

Only one count was recorded for this clonotype. The chain combines TRBV6-5 with TRBJ2-7; D unclear. This CDR3 is built from 14 residues. CDR1 and CDR2 (germline): MNHEY, SVGAGI. Trimming cost V 5 bases and J 3 bases, with 14 bases left between them. The CDR3 reads CASSLRSQDYEQYF. CDR3 nucleotide sequence: TGTGCCAGCAGTCTACGGTCCCAGGACTACGAGCAGTACTTC.